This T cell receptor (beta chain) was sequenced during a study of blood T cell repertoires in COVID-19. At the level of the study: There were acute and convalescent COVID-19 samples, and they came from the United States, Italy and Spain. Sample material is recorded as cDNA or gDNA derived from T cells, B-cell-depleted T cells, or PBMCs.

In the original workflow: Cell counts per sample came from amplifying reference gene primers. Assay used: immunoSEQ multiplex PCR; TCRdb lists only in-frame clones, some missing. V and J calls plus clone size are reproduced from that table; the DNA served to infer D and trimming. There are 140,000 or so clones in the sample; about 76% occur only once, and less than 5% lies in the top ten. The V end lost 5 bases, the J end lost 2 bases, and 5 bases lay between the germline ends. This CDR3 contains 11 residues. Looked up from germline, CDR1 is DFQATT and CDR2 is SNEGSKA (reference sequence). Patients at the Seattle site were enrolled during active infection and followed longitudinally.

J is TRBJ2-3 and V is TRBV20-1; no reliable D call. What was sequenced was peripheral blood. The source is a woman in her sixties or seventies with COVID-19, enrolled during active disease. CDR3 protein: CSARHTDTQYF. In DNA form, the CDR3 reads TGCAGTGCTCGACACACAGATACGCAGTATTTT.